Sequencing of this TCR beta chain was carried out in a study of early stage breast cancer tumors. About the study: Samples were sequenced at approximately 9-fold average coverage. Overall study results and limits: Chain pairing and CD4, CD8 or FOXP3 expression were not captured. Tumors had 2.5 to 3-fold higher T cell density and higher clonality than adjacent normal breast tissue.

In the case of this clone: Its antigen is unknown.

Using immunoSEQ multiplex PCR, the repertoire was profiled, and TCRdb retains in-frame clones only, with some absent. The repertoire holds approximately 70,000 clones, with 65% to 85% as singletons. Germline V gene sequence: CDR1 LNHDA, CDR2 SQIVND (reference sequence). This CDR3 contains 16 residues. V was pared by 4 bases and J by 3 bases, with 6 bases of the junction left unmatched. Sequences were obtained from blood. The rearrangement links TRBV19 to TRBJ2-7, with 13 bases lining up with TRBD2. The sequence was obtained from a person aged 35 to 50 with breast cancer. The CDR3 loop reads CASSTGTSGNRYEQYF. CDR3 DNA: TGTGCCAGTAGTACTGGGACTAGCGGGAACCGCTACGAGCAGTACTTC.